These 26 T cell receptor beta chains share one sample of origin, sequenced in a study of blood T cell repertoires in COVID-19. Profiled with immunoSEQ multiplex PCR; TCRdb holds only in-frame clones, not every one. The sample carries some 150,000 clones, about 87% recorded once. The specimen sequenced was peripheral blood. Every receptor here comes from a man aged 45-65 years with active COVID-19.

This chain links TRBV5-1 with TRBJ1-5; 8 bases align to TRBD1. From germline, CDR1 is SGHRS and CDR2 YFSETQ. The trim removed 0 bases at V and 8 bases at J, leaving 7 bases unmatched. The CDR3 runs to 15 residues. The CDR3 nucleotides are TGCGCCAGCAGCTTGGCGACAGGGGCTGGGGAGCCCCAGCATTTT. Encoded protein: CASSLATGAGEPQHF.

This clone was picked up a small number of times. The V and J genes are TRBV2 and TRBJ2-2; 8 nucleotides align to TRBD1. V was pared by 8 bases and J by 5 bases, with 7 bases of the junction left unmatched. Germline CDR1 and CDR2: SNHLY and FYNNEI. This CDR3 contains 14 residues. The CDR3 sequence: CASGGTGRTGELFF. CDR3 DNA: TGTGCCAGCGGAGGGACAGGAAGAACCGGGGAGCTGTTTTTT.

The V call is TRBV11-3, the J call TRBJ2-3; 9 nucleotides line up with TRBD1. The CDR3 is 17 amino acids. CDR1 and CDR2 (germline): SGHNT, YENEEA. The junction had 10 bases not matched to a gene; V was cut back by 5 bases and J by 1 base. CDR3: CASSLTPGDRGTDTQYF. For the CDR3, the DNA is TGTGCCAGCAGCCTAACCCCCGGGGACAGGGGCACAGATACGCAGTATTTT.

This clone was recorded a few times. This sequence joins TRBV4-2 and TRBJ1-4, with a weak D call TRBD1 (5 bases). The CDR3 is made up of 13 amino acids. Germline V gene data show CDR1 as LGHNA and CDR2 as YNFKEQ. Trimming cost V 3 bases and J 10 bases, with 12 bases left between them. CDR3 sequence (DNA): TGTGCCAGCAGCCAGGGGGGTGATCTAAAACTGTTTTTT. Its translation: CASSQGGDLKLFF.

In this sample, this clone turned up a few times. This chain links TRBV11-2 with TRBJ1-1; D gene unclear. Trimming stripped 4 bases from V and 11 bases from J, with 17 bases between. The CDR3 length is 13 residues. Germline V gene data show CDR1 as SGHAT and CDR2 as FQNNGV. CDR3 protein: CASSSDRPLRAFF. The CDR3 DNA follows: TGTGCCAGCAGCTCCGATCGTCCCCTCCGGGCTTTCTTT.

The gene calls are TRBV6-4 and TRBJ1-6; 8 bases are shared with TRBD1. Germline V gene lookup returns CDR1 MRHNA and CDR2 SNTAGT. V shed 3 bases and J 10 bases; nucleotides not matched to a gene: 11. This CDR3 has 16 amino acids. CDR3 in DNA: TGTGCCAGCAGTGAAGGGAGACAGGGGCTTGGGTCACCCCTCCACTTT. Translation gives CASSEGRQGLGSPLHF.

The DNA for the CDR3 is TGCGCCAGTCGACTAGCGGAAGAGACCCAGTACTTC. Amino acids: CASRLAEETQYF. V usage is TRBV5-1 and J usage is TRBJ2-5, with 9 positions matching TRBD2. The V gene end was trimmed by 8 bases and the J gene end by 3 bases; junction bases not matched to a gene: 2. The germline CDR1 and CDR2 sequences are SGHRS and YFSETQ. This CDR3 spans 12 amino acids.

CDR3 coding DNA: TGTGCCAGCAGCTTAGATCCGTTGTCTCGGGAGCAGTACTTC. Translating it yields CASSLDPLSREQYF. The chain is built from TRBV7-2 and TRBJ2-7, with D unresolved. Trimming pared 1 base from V and 7 bases from J, leaving 14 bases between. Germline CDR1 reads SGHTA; CDR2 reads FQGNSA. This CDR3 is built from 14 residues.

This chain uses TRBV19 with TRBJ2-3; D is unclear. Germline V CDR1 and CDR2: LNHDA, SQIVND (reference sequence). There are 13 residues in the CDR3. V dropped 4 bases and J dropped 0 bases, with 5 bases sitting between them. The DNA of the CDR3 is TGTGCCAGTAGTACCCATAGCACAGATACGCAGTATTTT. Translating it yields CASSTHSTDTQYF.

The chain combines TRBV12-3 or TRBV12-4 with TRBJ1-1; possible D gene TRBD1, 6 bases. V dropped 8 bases and J dropped 5 bases, with 15 bases sitting between them. This CDR3 has 13 amino acids. CDR3 amino acids: CASRAGGRTEAFF. The CDR3, as DNA: TGTGCCAGCCGGGCGGGGGGGCGGACTGAAGCTTTCTTT.

This rearrangement joins TRBV3-1 (or the pseudogene TRBV3-2) to TRBJ2-7; perhaps TRBD1 as D (6 bases). The germline CDR1 and CDR2 sequences are LGHDT and YNNKEL (reference sequence). Trimming shortened V by 0 bases and J by 2 bases, and 8 bases separated the two germline ends. CDR3 size: 14 residues. CDR3 sequence: CASSQDQGTYEQYF. The CDR3 DNA sequence: TGTGCCAGCAGCCAAGATCAGGGGACCTACGAGCAGTACTTC.

The sample holds a few counts of this clone. The chain links TRBV5-1 to TRBJ2-2; D is uncertain. The V end lost 3 bases, the J end lost 6 bases, and 9 bases lay between the germline ends. The CDR3 totals 13 residues. CDR1 is SGHRS, CDR2 YFSETQ, per germline. DNA for the CDR3: TGCGCCAGCAGCTCCCAAACGGCCGGGGAGCTGTTTTTT. It specifies CASSSQTAGELFF.

This clone appeared a few times. The gene calls are TRBV7-9 and TRBJ1-5; D call uncertain. Trimming removed 3 bases at V and 7 bases at J, with 10 bases between. The germline gives CDR1 SEHNR, CDR2 FQNEAQ (reference sequence). The CDR3 sequence is 13 residues long. CDR3 residues: CASSLDGVQPQHF. As DNA, the CDR3 is TGTGCCAGCAGCTTGGACGGGGTGCAGCCCCAGCATTTT.

J is TRBJ2-3 and V is TRBV10-3; D is perhaps TRBD1 (6 bases). V was trimmed by 6 bases and J by 0 bases, leaving 13 bases between them. The CDR3 is made up of 15 amino acids. Germline values: CDR1 ENHRY, CDR2 SYGVKD. CDR3 amino acids: CAISLTGSSTDTQYF. The CDR3 DNA follows: TGTGCCATCAGCTTGACAGGATCTAGCACAGATACGCAGTATTTT.

This clone was detected only a few times. The V call is TRBV19, the J call TRBJ2-2; 9 bases are a match to TRBD1. Trimming at V came to 6 bases and at J to 2 bases, leaving 4 bases not matched to a gene. Germline assignment: CDR1 LNHDA and CDR2 SQIVND (reference sequence). CDR3 length equals 15 residues. The CDR3 bases are TGTGCCAGTAGGGGGGGACAGGGAAACACCGGGGAGCTGTTTTTT. Translating gives CASRGGQGNTGELFF.

V and J are TRBV7-2 and TRBJ2-1; perhaps TRBD2 as D (6 bases). There are 11 residues in the CDR3. Germline loops: CDR1 SGHTA, CDR2 FQGNSA. V lost 6 bases and J lost 6, with 6 bases in between. The CDR3 here is CASRGGNEQFF. In DNA form, the CDR3 reads TGTGCCAGCAGGGGGGGCAATGAGCAGTTCTTC.

The rearrangement joins TRBV18 to TRBJ2-3; D is undetermined. CDR1 is KGHSH and CDR2 is LQKENI in the germline V gene. The CDR3 length is 16 residues. With 0 bases removed from V and 4 bases from J, the gap between germline ends came to 14 bases. The CDR3 DNA is TGTGCCAGCTCACCACCTCACGGTAGCAACGCAGATACGCAGTATTTT. Its translation: CASSPPHGSNADTQYF.

This clone is medium-sized. The chain is built from TRBV19 and TRBJ1-5; no clear D. Trimming left V 6 bases short and J 6 bases short, with 9 bases between. CDR3 length: 12 amino acids. Germline V CDR1 and CDR2: LNHDA, SQIVND (reference sequence). The CDR3 region has the DNA TGTGCCAGTAGCCTTTCACTTCAGCCCCAGCATTTT. Encoded protein: CASSLSLQPQHF.

CDR3 in amino acids: CASSVAVAGGYYEQYF. The CDR3 bases are TGTGCCAGCAGCGTAGCCGTGGCAGGGGGTTACTACGAGCAGTACTTC. The rearrangement joins TRBV9 to TRBJ2-7, with 7 bases that match TRBD1. V shed 0 bases, J shed 3 bases, and the junction held 9 bases outside the gene matches. Germline loops: CDR1 SGDLS, CDR2 YYNGEE. The CDR3 covers 16 residues.

The chain links TRBV19 to TRBJ2-1; unclear D gene. Per the germline V gene, CDR1 is LNHDA and CDR2 is SQIVND (reference sequence). The CDR3 is 13 amino acids. V was clipped by 3 bases and J by 5 bases, with 8 bases between them. CDR3 amino acids: CASSISLNNEQFF. The CDR3 nucleotides are TGTGCCAGTAGTATCAGTCTGAACAATGAGCAGTTCTTC.

The V gene is TRBV4-1, the J gene TRBJ2-3, with 9 bases that match TRBD2. Germline V gene lookup returns CDR1 MGHRA and CDR2 YSYEKL. Trimming took 4 bases from V and 6 from J; bases not matched to a gene: 14. The CDR3 is 17 amino acids. The CDR3 reads CASSPLSGGRLRDTQYF. DNA for the CDR3: TGCGCCAGCAGCCCACTAAGCGGGGGGCGCCTAAGGGATACGCAGTATTTT.

The chain uses TRBV3-1 (or the pseudogene TRBV3-2) and TRBJ1-3; D gene unclear. V lost 0 bases and J 2 bases, leaving 8 bases between the germline ends. The CDR3 sequence is 15 residues long. The germline V gene has CDR1 LGHDT and CDR2 YNNKEL (reference sequence). The CDR3 region is CASSQDRWAGNTIYF. In nucleotides, the CDR3 is TGTGCCAGCAGCCAAGACAGGTGGGCTGGAAACACCATATATTTT.

The genes are TRBV5-4 and TRBJ2-7; 9 bases agree with TRBD2. The CDR3 covers 15 residues. Germline trimming cut 3 bases from V and 1 base from J; bases unmatched to any gene: 5. CDR1 SGHNT and CDR2 YYREEE come from the germline V gene (reference sequence). DNA for the CDR3: TGTGCCAGCAGCTCGACTAGCGGAAATTCCTACGAGCAGTACTTC. It yields the protein CASSSTSGNSYEQYF.

The chain employs TRBV28 and TRBJ2-7, with 11 bases fitting TRBD2. The CDR3 has 14 amino acids. The J segment lost 3 bases and the V segment lost 10 bases, leaving 8 bases of the junction unmatched. Germline V gene sequence: CDR1 MDHEN, CDR2 SYDVKM. The CDR3 DNA reads TGTGCCACCAGACCGGGACTAGCGGTCTACGAGCAGTACTTC. Translating it yields CATRPGLAVYEQYF.

This chain joins TRBV7-2 and TRBJ2-4, with D maybe TRBD2 (6 bases). Trimming removed 5 bases at V and 0 bases at J, with 17 bases between. Germline V lookup: CDR1 SGHTA, CDR2 FQGNSA. The length of the CDR3 is 17 residues. CDR3 nucleotide sequence: TGTGCCAGCAGCCCTCAGTCGGGCGGGGAAGCCAAAAACATTCAGTACTTC. It translates to CASSPQSGGEAKNIQYF.

The rearrangement links TRBV5-1 to TRBJ2-7; tentative D call: TRBD2 (6 bases). Germline V lookup: CDR1 SGHRS, CDR2 YFSETQ. Trimming stripped 7 bases from V and 7 bases from J, with 18 bases between. There are 13 residues in the CDR3. The CDR3 reads CASRTGEAGEQYF. CDR3 bases: TGCGCCAGCCGGACTGGGGAGGCGGGAGAGCAGTACTTC.